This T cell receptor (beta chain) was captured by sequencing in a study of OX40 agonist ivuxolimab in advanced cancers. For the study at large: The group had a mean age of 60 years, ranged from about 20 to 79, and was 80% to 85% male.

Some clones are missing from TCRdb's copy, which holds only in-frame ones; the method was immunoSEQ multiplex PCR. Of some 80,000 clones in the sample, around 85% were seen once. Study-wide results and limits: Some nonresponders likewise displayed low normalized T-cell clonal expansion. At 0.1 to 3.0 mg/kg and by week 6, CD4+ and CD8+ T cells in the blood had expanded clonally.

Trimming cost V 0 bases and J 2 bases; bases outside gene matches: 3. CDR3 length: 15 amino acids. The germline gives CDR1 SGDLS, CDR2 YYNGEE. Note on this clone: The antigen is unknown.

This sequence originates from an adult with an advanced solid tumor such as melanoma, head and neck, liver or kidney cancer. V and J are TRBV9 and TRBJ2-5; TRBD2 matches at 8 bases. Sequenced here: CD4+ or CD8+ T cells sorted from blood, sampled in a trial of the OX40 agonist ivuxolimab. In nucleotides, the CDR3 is TGTGCCAGCAGCGTAGTTAGCGGGACACAAGAGACCCAGTACTTC. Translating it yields CASSVVSGTQETQYF.